This T cell receptor (beta chain) stems from a study of regulatory T cells in long-lasting Graves disease. Time point here: persistent/refractory GD, antithyroid drugs over 5 years with positive TRAb. PBMC RNA was the source of the TCR library. Staff drew roughly 10 milliliters of peripheral blood into EDTA tubes. The sample holds a few counts of this clonotype. Its specificity is not known. Germline CDR1 SGHTA, CDR2 FQGNSA. The CDR3 extends over 17 amino acids. V dropped 5 bases and J dropped 0 bases, with 14 bases sitting between them. Whole-study findings and limits: For persistent Graves' patients, TCR diversity was lower than for newly diagnosed ones.

Arm-PCR of CDR3 regions and iRepertoire HTBI primers were the basis on which TCR beta libraries were built. MiXCR, run by TCRdb on the multiplex PCR reads, gives a single entry per CDR3 protein. The sample yields about 470,000 distinct CDR3 sequences, roughly a fifth seen once. Sequences were derived from peripheral blood mononuclear cells (PBMCs), sampled when the disease was refractory, from a patient treated with antithyroid drugs. The sequence derives from a female donor with Graves disease. The chain couples TRBV7-2 to TRBJ2-6; possibly TRBD1 or TRBD2 for D (5 bases each). The CDR3 loop is CASSVTGRISGANVLTF. CDR3 DNA: TGTGCCAGCAGCGTTACGGGACGGATCTCTGGGGCCAACGTCCTGACTTTC.